Each of the 21 T cell receptor beta chains below was sequenced from the same sample in a study of blood T cells in healthy people across ages. With a J-beta primer mix and a sample-barcoded 5' primer, a second PCR ran about 7 to 12 cycles. TCRdb fed the 5' RACE reads into MiXCR, producing one record per CDR3 protein. The table has around 780,000 distinct CDR3 sequences, 45% to 70% seen once; the top ten hold roughly 26%. The sample consisted of blood. The receptors here all came from a man in his forties in good health.

This clonotype has a handful of counts. V gene TRBV29-1 combines with J gene TRBJ1-4, with D perhaps matching TRBD1 (5 bases). CDR3 length equals 14 residues. The germline V gene has CDR1 SQVTM and CDR2 ANQGSEA. V was pared by 7 bases and J by 5 bases, with 17 bases between. The CDR3 DNA reads as TGCAGCGCCCAGAAGGGGACGAGAAATGAAAAACTGTTTTTT. This gives the protein CSAQKGTRNEKLFF.

The V gene is TRBV18, the J gene TRBJ2-1, with 9 bases matching TRBD2. From germline, CDR1 is KGHSH and CDR2 LQKENI. The CDR3 extends over 17 amino acids. V trimming: 3 bases; J trimming: 2 bases; junction bases outside the gene matches: 8. CDR3 in amino acids: CASSPSGGGGAYNEQFF. The CDR3 bases are TGTGCCAGCTCACCGTCGGGAGGCGGGGGGGCCTACAATGAGCAGTTCTTC.

This clonotype showed up just once. The rearrangement uses TRBV3-1 and TRBJ2-7; D might be TRBD1 or TRBD2, each matching 6 bases. Germline CDR1 reads LGHDT; CDR2 reads YNNKEL (reference sequence). Trimming cost V 3 bases and J 7 bases, with 25 bases left between them. This CDR3 is 17 amino acids long. The CDR3 loop is CASSQGGGFPSHDEQYF. CDR3 DNA: TGTGCCAGCAGCCAGGGGGGCGGGTTCCCCTCCCATGATGAGCAGTACTTC.

This clonotype occurred once. The chain carries TRBV29-1 and TRBJ2-7; D may be TRBD1 (5 bases). Germline CDR1 SQVTM, CDR2 ANQGSEA. Trimming removed 3 bases from V and 8 bases from J, with 11 bases in between. CDR3 length: 11 amino acids. The DNA for the CDR3 is TGCAGCGTTGAGTGGGGCGACAAGCAGTACTTC. Its protein is CSVEWGDKQYF.

V usage is TRBV6-1 and J usage is TRBJ1-2; D is uncertain. This CDR3 contains 11 residues. V was trimmed by 7 bases and J by 8 bases, leaving 11 bases between them. Per germline, CDR1 MNHNS and CDR2 SASEGT. The CDR3 nucleotides read TGTGCCAGCATCCCCCTAGACGGCTACACCTTC. Amino acids: CASIPLDGYTF.

The chain employs TRBV29-1 and TRBJ2-5, with D unresolved. Germline-derived CDR1 and CDR2 are SQVTM and ANQGSEA. The CDR3 has 14 amino acids. V shed 1 base and J shed 5 bases, with 14 bases lying between them. The chain's CDR3 is CSVEGATALETQYF. The CDR3 nucleotides read TGCAGCGTTGAAGGGGCCACGGCGTTGGAGACCCAGTACTTC.

The chain carries TRBV5-1 and TRBJ2-1, with 9 bases matching TRBD1. The length of the CDR3 is 15 residues. V shed 4 bases and J 10 bases; nucleotides not matched to a gene: 12. CDR1 and CDR2 from the germline V gene are SGHRS and YFSETQ. Here the CDR3 reads CASSGTGSRFGEQFF. The CDR3 nucleotides are TGCGCCAGCAGCGGGACAGGGTCTCGGTTCGGAGAGCAGTTCTTC.

The chain uses TRBV30 and TRBJ2-6, with D uncertain. The germline CDR1 and CDR2 sequences are GTSNPN and SVGIG (reference sequence). V lost 1 base and J 13 bases, leaving 8 bases between the germline ends. The CDR3 has 11 residues. CDR3 DNA sequence: TGTGCCTGGAGTGGGATCGGAGTCCTGACTTTC. Protein product: CAWSGIGVLTF.

The chain has TRBV6-5 and TRBJ2-5; TRBD1 matches at 9 bases. The germline gives CDR1 MNHEY, CDR2 SVGAGI. CDR3 length equals 16 residues. V gave up 5 bases and J gave up 7 bases; unmatched junction bases: 14. Written as DNA, the CDR3 is TGTGCCAGCAGTCCGCATGGACAGGGGTCGAAAGGGACCCAGTACTTC. This translates into CASSPHGQGSKGTQYF.

V is TRBV10-3 and J is TRBJ2-5, with 7 bases matching TRBD2. Germline CDR1 reads ENHRY; CDR2 reads SYGVKD. Unmatched junction bases numbered 16, after V lost 4 bases and J lost 11 bases. This CDR3 is built from 15 residues. In DNA, the CDR3 is TGTGCCATCAGTGGCGCAGGACTAGGCTGGAATGAGCAGTACTTC. Translating gives CAISGAGLGWNEQYF.

The genes are TRBV24-1 and TRBJ2-1; D assignment may be TRBD1 or TRBD2 (5 bases each). The CDR3 spans 22 residues. Per germline, CDR1 KGHDR and CDR2 SFDVKD. V was cut by 3 bases and J by 3 bases, with 32 bases left in between. The CDR3 DNA is TGTGCCACCAGTGATAACAGGTTGCAACCCCGCGAGCGGATGCATTTCTACAATGAGCAGTTCTTC. This sequence encodes CATSDNRLQPRERMHFYNEQFF.

The chain uses TRBV20-1 and TRBJ1-2; 8 positions agree with TRBD1. CDR3 length: 14 amino acids. Trimming cost V 6 bases and J 4 bases; bases outside gene matches: 10. CDR1 and CDR2 (germline): DFQATT, SNEGSKA (reference sequence). CDR3 coding DNA: TGCAGTGCCATTGGACAGGGAAAAGTCTATGGCTACACCTTC. This gives the protein CSAIGQGKVYGYTF.

This clonotype was recorded a few times. The J gene is TRBJ2-7, the V gene TRBV12-3 or TRBV12-4; the D is unclear. The V end lost 5 bases, the J end lost 3 bases, and 14 bases lay between the germline ends. The CDR3 contains 14 residues. As DNA, the CDR3 is TGTGCCAGCAGTGTCGACGCGGTTCTCTACGAGCAGTACTTC. It yields the protein CASSVDAVLYEQYF.

The chain is built from TRBV15 and TRBJ2-4; TRBD2 aligns across 14 bases. The J call could be wrong; TRBJ2-7 is a better fit for the DNA end. Germline V gene data show CDR1 as LNHNV and CDR2 as YYDKDF (reference sequence). The CDR3 has 16 residues. The CDR3 sequence: CATSKGTSGSGYEQYF. For the CDR3, the DNA is TGTGCCACCAGCAAAGGGACTAGCGGGAGTGGATACGAGCAGTACTTC.

The chain is built from TRBV20-1 and TRBJ2-5; 10 bases fit TRBD1. J gave up 2 bases and V 3 bases, and 9 bases lay outside the gene matches. CDR3 length: 16 amino acids. Per germline, CDR1 DFQATT and CDR2 SNEGSKA (reference sequence). CDR3 coding DNA: TGCAGTGCTAGGGGTCCCGGGACAGGGGAACAAGAGACCCAGTACTTC. This encodes CSARGPGTGEQETQYF.

With respect to this clonotype: One junction end disagrees with the germline gene, perhaps due to a read error. V is TRBV5-1 and J is TRBJ2-5, with D unresolved. The CDR3 length is 12 residues. Germline-derived CDR1 and CDR2 are SGHRS and YFSETQ. The CDR3 coding sequence is TGCACCAGCAGCTTGTCCCCGGAGACCCAGTACTTC. Protein: CTSSLSPETQYF.

The chain couples TRBV7-3 to TRBJ1-1; D perhaps matches TRBD1 (6 bases). Looked up from germline, CDR1 is SGHTA and CDR2 is FQGTGA. The length of the CDR3 is 15 residues. The germline V and J ends were trimmed by 4 bases and 1 base, with 13 bases remaining between them. The CDR3: CASSYRQGPNTEAFF. The CDR3 DNA is TGTGCCAGCAGCTATCGGCAGGGGCCGAACACTGAAGCTTTCTTT.

The gene calls are TRBV4-3 and TRBJ2-3; TRBD2 aligns across 9 bases. The CDR3 length is 16 residues. Trimming at V came to 1 base and at J to 1 base, leaving 3 bases not matched to a gene. The germline CDR1 and CDR2 sequences are LGHNA and YSLEER. The DNA for the CDR3 is TGCGCCAGCAGCCAAGGTAGCGGGAGAGGCACAGATACGCAGTATTTT. Translating it yields CASSQGSGRGTDTQYF.

This clonotype was seen more than once but under ten times. The chain combines TRBV13 with TRBJ1-2, with TRBD1 matching 9 bases. The V gene end was trimmed by 5 bases and the J gene end by 7 bases; junction bases not matched to a gene: 5. Germline V gene lookup returns CDR1 PRHDT and CDR2 FYEKMQ (reference sequence). CDR3 length: 13 residues. The CDR3 region is CASSLGTGTGYTF. In DNA form, the CDR3 reads TGTGCCAGCAGCCTCGGGACAGGGACTGGCTACACCTTC.

The V call is TRBV7-9, the J call TRBJ2-7, with D perhaps TRBD1 (7 bases). Germline V gene sequence: CDR1 SEHNR, CDR2 FQNEAQ (reference sequence). The V end lost 6 bases, the J end lost 10 bases, and 28 bases lay between the germline ends. CDR3 length: 16 amino acids. The CDR3 DNA follows: TGTGCCAGCAGGCTTGAGACCGAGGGGGCATGGGGGGCCCAGTACTTC. Residues: CASRLETEGAWGAQYF.

This chain connects TRBV27 to TRBJ2-1; 7 bases agree with TRBD1. The germline V gene encodes CDR1 MNHEY and CDR2 SMNVEV (reference sequence). The CDR3 is made up of 17 amino acids. V shed 3 bases, J shed 9 bases, and the junction held 17 bases outside the gene matches. The CDR3, as DNA: TGTGCCAGCAGTTTTTCATTGGGACAGTTTTCTGTCGGTGAGCAGTTCTTC. It translates to CASSFSLGQFSVGEQFF.